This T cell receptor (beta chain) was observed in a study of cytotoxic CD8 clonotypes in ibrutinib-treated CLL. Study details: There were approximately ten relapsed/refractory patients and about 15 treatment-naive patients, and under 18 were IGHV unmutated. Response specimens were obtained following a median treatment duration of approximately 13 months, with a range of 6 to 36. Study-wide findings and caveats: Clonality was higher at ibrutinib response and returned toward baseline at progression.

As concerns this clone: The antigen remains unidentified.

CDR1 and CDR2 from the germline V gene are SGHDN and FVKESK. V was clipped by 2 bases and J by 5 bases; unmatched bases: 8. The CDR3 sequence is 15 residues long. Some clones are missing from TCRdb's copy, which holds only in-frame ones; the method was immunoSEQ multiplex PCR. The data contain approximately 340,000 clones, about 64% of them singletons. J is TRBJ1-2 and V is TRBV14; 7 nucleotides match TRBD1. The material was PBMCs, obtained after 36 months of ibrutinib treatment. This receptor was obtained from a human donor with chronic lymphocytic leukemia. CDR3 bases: TGTGCCAGCAGCCAACTCACAGGGGCTCGATATGGCTACACCTTC. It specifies CASSQLTGARYGYTF. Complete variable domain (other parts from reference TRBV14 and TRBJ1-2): EAGVTQFPSHSVIEKGQTVTLRCDPISGHDNLYWYRRVMGKEIKFLLHFVKESKQDESGMPNNRFLAERTGGTYSTLKVQPAELEDSGVYFCASSQLTGARYGYTFGSGTRLTVV.